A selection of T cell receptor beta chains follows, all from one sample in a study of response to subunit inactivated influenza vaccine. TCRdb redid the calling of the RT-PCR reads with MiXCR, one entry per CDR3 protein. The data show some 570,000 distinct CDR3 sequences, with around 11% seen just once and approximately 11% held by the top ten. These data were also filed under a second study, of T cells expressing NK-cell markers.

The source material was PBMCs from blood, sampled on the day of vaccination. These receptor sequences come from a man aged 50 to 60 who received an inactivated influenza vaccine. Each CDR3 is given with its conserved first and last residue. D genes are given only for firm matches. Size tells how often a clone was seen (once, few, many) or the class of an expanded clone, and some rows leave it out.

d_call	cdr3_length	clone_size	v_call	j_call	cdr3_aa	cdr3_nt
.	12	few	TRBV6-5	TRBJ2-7	CASSRDPHEQYF	TGTGCCAGCAGCCGGGACCCCCACGAGCAGTACTTC
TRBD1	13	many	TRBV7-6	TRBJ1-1	CASKDRGNTEAFF	TGTGCCAGTAAGGACAGGGGGAACACTGAAGCTTTCTTT
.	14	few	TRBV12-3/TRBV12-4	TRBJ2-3	CASSFRRYTDTQYF	TGTGCCAGCAGTTTCAGGCGGTACACAGATACGCAGTATTTT
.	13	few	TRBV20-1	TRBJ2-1	CSASGLSNNEQFF	TGCAGTGCTAGCGGACTGAGTAACAATGAGCAGTTCTTC
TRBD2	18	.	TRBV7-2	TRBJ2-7	CASSLAPSGGILTYEQYF	TGTGCCAGCAGCTTAGCGCCTAGCGGGGGAATTCTAACCTACGAGCAGTACTTC
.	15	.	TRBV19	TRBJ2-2	CASTRGAGPTGELFF	TGTGCCAGTACCCGGGGGGCAGGGCCCACCGGGGAGCTGTTTTTT
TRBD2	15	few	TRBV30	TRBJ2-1	CAWSYLAGGYNEQFF	TGTGCCTGGAGTTACTTAGCGGGAGGCTACAATGAGCAGTTCTTC
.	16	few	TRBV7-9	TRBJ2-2	CASSLIGQSNTGELFF	TGTGCCAGCAGCTTGATCGGACAGTCGAACACCGGGGAGCTGTTTTTT
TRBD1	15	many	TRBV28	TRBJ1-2	CASSSPWTGANGYTF	TGTGCCAGCAGTTCCCCTTGGACAGGAGCGAATGGCTACACCTTC
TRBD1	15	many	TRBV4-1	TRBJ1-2	CASSQDPGGLYGYTF	TGCGCCAGCAGCCAAGATCCAGGGGGCCTATATGGCTACACCTTC
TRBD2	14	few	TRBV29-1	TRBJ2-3	CSVVRTSGTDTQYF	TGCAGCGTTGTCCGCACTAGCGGCACAGATACGCAGTATTTT
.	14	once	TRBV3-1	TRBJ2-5	CASSHRQIQETQYF	TGTGCCAGCAGCCACCGACAGATTCAAGAGACCCAGTACTTC
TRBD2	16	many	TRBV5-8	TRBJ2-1	CASSLSSGSSYNEQFF	TGTGCCAGCAGCTTGTCTAGCGGAAGCTCCTACAATGAGCAGTTCTTC
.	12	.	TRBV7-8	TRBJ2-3	CASSLDTDTRYF	TGTGCCAGCAGCTTAGATACTGATACGCGGTATTTT
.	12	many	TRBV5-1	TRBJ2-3	CASSSGVDTQYF	TGCGCCAGCAGTTCAGGGGTAGATACGCAGTATTTT
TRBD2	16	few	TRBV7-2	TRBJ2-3	CASGGWGTSGENTQYF	TGTGCCAGCGGCGGTTGGGGGACTAGCGGGGAAAATACGCAGTATTTT
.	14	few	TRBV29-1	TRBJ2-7	CSVEVSGGGGEQYF	TGCAGCGTTGAAGTATCCGGGGGCGGCGGCGAGCAGTACTTC
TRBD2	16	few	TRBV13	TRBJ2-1	CASSPGLAGGPEVQFF	TGTGCCAGCAGCCCCGGACTAGCGGGGGGGCCGGAGGTGCAGTTCTTC
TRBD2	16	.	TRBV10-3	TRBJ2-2	CAISRTSGGNTGELFF	TGTGCCATCAGCCGGACTAGCGGGGGGAACACCGGGGAGCTGTTTTTT
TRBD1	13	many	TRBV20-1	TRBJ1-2	CSAKDRASYGYTF	TGCAGTGCCAAGGACAGGGCCTCGTATGGCTACACCTTC
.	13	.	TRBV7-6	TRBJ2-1	CASSYDNYNEQFF	TGTGCCAGCAGCTATGACAACTACAATGAGCAGTTCTTC
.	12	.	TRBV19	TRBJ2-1	CASSPHPNEQFF	TGTGCCAGTAGTCCCCATCCCAATGAGCAGTTCTTC
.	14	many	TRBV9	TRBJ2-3	CASSVHGAGVTQYF	TGTGCCAGCAGCGTTCACGGAGCAGGAGTTACGCAGTATTTT
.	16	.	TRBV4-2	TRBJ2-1	CASSPGPAQSYNEQFF	TGTGCCAGCAGCCCCGGGCCCGCCCAGAGCTACAATGAGCAGTTCTTC
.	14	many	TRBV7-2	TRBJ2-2	CASSLTTNTGELFF	TGTGCCAGCAGCCTAACTACGAACACCGGGGAGCTGTTTTTT
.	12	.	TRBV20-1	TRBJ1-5	CSASRQDQPQHF	TGCAGTGCTAGCAGACAGGATCAGCCCCAGCATTTT
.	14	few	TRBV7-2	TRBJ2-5	CASSLYGGGETQYF	TGTGCCAGCAGCTTATATGGGGGTGGGGAGACCCAGTACTTC
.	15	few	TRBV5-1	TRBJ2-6	CASSAQVSGANVLTF	TGCGCCAGCAGCGCACAGGTTTCTGGGGCCAACGTCCTGACTTTC
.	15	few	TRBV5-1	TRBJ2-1	CASSLRQAPYNEQFF	TGCGCCAGCAGCTTGCGACAGGCCCCCTACAATGAGCAGTTCTTC
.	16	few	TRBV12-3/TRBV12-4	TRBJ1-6	CASSGYPPGVDSPLHF	TGTGCCAGCAGTGGTTATCCACCCGGGGTGGATTCACCCCTCCACTTT
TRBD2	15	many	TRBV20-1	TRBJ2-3	CSARGSGGATDTQYF	TGCAGTGCTAGAGGCAGCGGGGGGGCCACAGATACGCAGTATTTT
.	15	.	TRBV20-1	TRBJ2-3	CSATIPAVNTDTQYF	TGCAGTGCTACGATCCCAGCGGTCAACACAGATACGCAGTATTTT
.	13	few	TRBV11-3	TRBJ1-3	CASSLTRGNTIYF	TGTGCCAGCAGCTTAACACGTGGAAACACCATATATTTT
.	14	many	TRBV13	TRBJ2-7	CASSFPGGPHEQYF	TGTGCCAGCAGCTTCCCCGGGGGTCCCCACGAGCAGTACTTC
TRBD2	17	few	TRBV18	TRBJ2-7	CASSPGLAGGRFYEQYF	TGTGCCAGCTCACCAGGACTAGCGGGAGGGCGTTTCTACGAGCAGTACTTC
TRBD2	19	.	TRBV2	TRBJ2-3	CAFNSLRLAGGFSTDTQYF	TGTGCCTTCAACTCACTCCGACTAGCGGGGGGGTTTAGCACAGATACGCAGTATTTT
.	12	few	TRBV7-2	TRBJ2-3	CASGFRGDTQYF	TGTGCCAGCGGGTTCAGGGGTGATACGCAGTATTTT
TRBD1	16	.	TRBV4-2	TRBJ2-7	CASSEGTGGITYEQYF	TGTGCCAGCAGCGAAGGGACAGGGGGAATTACCTACGAGCAGTACTTC
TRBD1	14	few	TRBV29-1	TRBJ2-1	CSVPGQFPYYEQFF	TGCAGCGTCCCGGGACAGTTTCCTTACTATGAGCAGTTCTTC
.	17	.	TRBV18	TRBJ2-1	CASSPPFRDWAYNEQFF	TGTGCCAGCTCACCACCTTTTCGTGACTGGGCATACAATGAGCAGTTCTTC
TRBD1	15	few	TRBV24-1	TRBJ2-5	CATSDGGQGQETQYF	TGTGCCACCAGTGACGGGGGACAGGGCCAAGAGACCCAGTACTTC
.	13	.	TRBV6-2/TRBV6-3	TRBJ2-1	CARGGSWVDEQFF	TGTGCCAGGGGGGGATCTTGGGTCGATGAGCAGTTCTTC
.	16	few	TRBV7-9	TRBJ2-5	CASSLAPVGRGETQYF	TGTGCCAGCAGCTTAGCCCCTGTTGGGCGCGGGGAGACCCAGTACTTC
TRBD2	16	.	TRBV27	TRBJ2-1	CASSPRTSGGRNEQFF	TGTGCCAGCAGTCCACGGACTAGCGGGGGCCGCAATGAGCAGTTCTTC
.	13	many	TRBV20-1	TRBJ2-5	CSATGALLETQYF	TGCAGTGCTACGGGGGCGCTTCTAGAGACCCAGTACTTC
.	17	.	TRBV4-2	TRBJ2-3	CASSHALGLKEVDTQYF	TGTGCCAGCAGCCACGCCCTGGGCCTGAAGGAGGTAGATACGCAGTATTTT
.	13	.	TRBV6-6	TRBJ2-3	CASSKGRSDTQYF	TGTGCCAGCAGTAAAGGACGATCAGATACGCAGTATTTT
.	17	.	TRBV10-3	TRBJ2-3	CAISEFTLGGRTDTQYF	TGTGCCATCAGTGAGTTTACCCTCGGGGGCCGCACAGATACGCAGTATTTT
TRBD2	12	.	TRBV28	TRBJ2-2	CAGGGNTGVLFF	TGTGCCGGGGGGGGGAACACCGGGGTGCTGTTTTTT
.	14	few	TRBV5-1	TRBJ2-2	CASSLAVDVGELFF	TGCGCCAGCAGCTTGGCCGTGGATGTCGGGGAGCTGTTTTTT
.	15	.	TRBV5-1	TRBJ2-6	CASSWVSSGANVLTF	TGCGCCAGCAGCTGGGTCTCCTCTGGGGCCAACGTCCTGACTTTC
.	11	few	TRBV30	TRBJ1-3	CAWGAGNTIYF	TGTGCCTGGGGGGCTGGAAACACCATATATTTT
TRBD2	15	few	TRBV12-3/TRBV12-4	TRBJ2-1	CASTLTSGLANEQFF	TGTGCCAGCACCCTGACTAGCGGATTAGCCAATGAGCAGTTCTTC
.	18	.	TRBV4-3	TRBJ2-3	CASSQESKGPWNTDTQYF	TGCGCCAGCAGCCAAGAGAGTAAGGGGCCTTGGAACACAGATACGCAGTATTTT
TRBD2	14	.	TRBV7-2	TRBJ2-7	CASNRGLAGHEQYF	TGTGCCAGCAACCGGGGACTAGCGGGGCACGAGCAGTACTTC